These 13 T cell receptor beta chains share one sample of origin, sequenced in a study of low-dose radiotherapy and immunotherapy resistance in tumors. Alpha and beta chains were covered, as first-strand cDNA relied on TRAV- and TRBV-specific primers. TCRs were put through approximately 20 PCR cycles of amplification with Phusion. A constant-region primer and the V-primer adapter served as the primer pair. TCRdb fed the reads into MiXCR, producing one record per CDR3 protein. The data contain 13,000 or so distinct CDR3 sequences, approximately 70% of them singletons. The receptors here all came from a human donor with advanced metastatic prostate, ovarian, gallbladder or colorectal cancer (not recorded which). This table probably holds off-target reads from a library built for another chain.

This chain connects TRBV29-1 to TRBJ1-4; D remains ambiguous. The CDR3 is 14 residues long. With 4 bases removed from V and 0 bases from J, the gap between germline ends came to 9 bases. Germline CDR1 reads SQVTM; CDR2 reads ANQGSEA. The CDR3 reads CSVVGRATNEKLFF. The CDR3, as DNA: TGCAGCGTTGTCGGTAGGGCAACTAATGAAAAACTGTTTTTT.

V is TRBV14 and J is TRBJ1-6, with D hard to call. V was pared by 5 bases and J by 9 bases, with 11 bases between. Germline V gives CDR1 SGHDN, CDR2 FVKESK. The CDR3 extends over 13 amino acids. The CDR3 loop reads CASSITPGSPLHF. The DNA of the CDR3 is TGTGCCAGCAGCATTACACCGGGTTCACCCCTCCACTTT.

This chain uses TRBV5-1 with TRBJ1-1; D not certain. The CDR3 contains 11 residues. Trimming removed 6 bases at V and 1 base at J, with 4 bases between. CDR1 is SGHRS and CDR2 is YFSETQ in the germline V gene. CDR3 in amino acids: CASTENTEAFF. The DNA for the CDR3 is TGCGCCAGCACAGAGAACACTGAAGCTTTCTTT.

Of note for this clonotype: Relative to the germline gene, one junction end is altered; a read error may explain this. The rearrangement joins TRBV6-2 or TRBV6-3 to TRBJ2-6; no firm D call. The length of the CDR3 is 13 residues. Germline assignment: CDR1 MNHEY and CDR2 SVGEGT. The CDR3 DNA reads TGCTCTACCGCGGTTTCTGGGGCCAACGTCCTGACTTTC. Residues: CSTAVSGANVLTF.

As DNA, the CDR3 is TGTGCCAGCAGTTTAGACTTAATTGTGGGCTACACCTTC. This codes for CASSLDLIVGYTF. This chain uses TRBV12-3 or TRBV12-4 with TRBJ1-2, with unresolved D. This CDR3 is built from 13 residues. Trimming removed 1 base from V and 8 bases from J, with 11 bases in between.

V and J are TRBV2 and TRBJ2-1, with 9 bases matching TRBD2. With 7 bases clipped from V and 2 bases from J, the junction kept 6 bases outside the gene matches. The CDR3 is 15 amino acids. Germline V gives CDR1 SNHLY, CDR2 FYNNEI. The CDR3 region is CASTGVAGAYNEQFF. CDR3 DNA: TGTGCCAGCACGGGTGTAGCGGGGGCCTACAATGAGCAGTTCTTC.

This sequence joins TRBV18 and TRBJ2-2, with 9 nucleotides matching TRBD1. This CDR3 is built from 16 residues. V dropped 0 bases and J dropped 8; count of bases not matched to a gene: 7. Germline V gene lookup returns CDR1 KGHSH and CDR2 LQKENI. This chain's CDR3 is CASSPPGQGPAGELFF. In nucleotides, the CDR3 is TGTGCCAGCTCACCACCTGGACAGGGGCCTGCTGGGGAGCTGTTTTTT.

The count of this clonotype is one. The rearrangement links TRBV14 to TRBJ2-3; 11 bases are a match to TRBD2. The length of the CDR3 is 18 residues. With V trimmed by 5 bases and J by 1 base, 11 bases remained unmatched. CDR1 is SGHDN, CDR2 FVKESK, per germline. The CDR3 coding sequence is TGTGCCAGCAGCGCTCTAGCGGGGGGCCCACGGGGCACAGATACGCAGTATTTT. This encodes CASSALAGGPRGTDTQYF.

In this sample, this clonotype turned up a few times. CDR3 region: CASSPPLGGAGGYTF. In DNA form, the CDR3 reads TGTGCCAGCAGCCCTCCTCTGGGGGGCGCGGGTGGCTACACCTTC. The J gene is TRBJ1-2, the V gene TRBV5-3; D possibly corresponds to TRBD1 (6 bases). TRBV5-3 is an ORF for which the function is uncertain. The CDR3 covers 15 residues. Trimming removed 8 bases from V and 7 bases from J, with 24 bases in between.

V usage is TRBV7-2 and J usage is TRBJ1-1; no definite D call. V was trimmed by 1 base and J by 10 bases, leaving 13 bases between them. Germline V lookup: CDR1 SGHTA, CDR2 FQGNSA. The CDR3 has 13 residues. CDR3 nucleotides: TGTGCCAGCAGCTTAGAAGCTCCCGTGGGAGCTTTCTTT. Translation: CASSLEAPVGAFF.

The chain combines TRBV29-1 with TRBJ2-3; TRBD1 matches 7 bases. Germline trimming cut 0 bases from V and 10 bases from J; bases unmatched to any gene: 7. The germline V gene has CDR1 SQVTM and CDR2 ANQGSEA. The CDR3 runs to 13 residues. The CDR3, as DNA: TGCAGCGTTGAAGAAGACAGGGTCCCTTCGCAGTATTTT. Its protein is CSVEEDRVPSQYF.

The table lists this clonotype with a count of one. V is TRBV29-1 and J is TRBJ2-5, with TRBD1 matching over 10 bases. Unmatched junction bases numbered 2, after V lost 3 bases and J lost 1 base. The CDR3 runs 14 residues. Germline V gives CDR1 SQVTM, CDR2 ANQGSEA. The CDR3 spells CSVDGDRGQETQYF. In DNA form, the CDR3 reads TGCAGCGTTGATGGGGACAGGGGCCAAGAGACCCAGTACTTC. The whole variable domain, remainder taken from reference TRBV29-1 and TRBJ2-5, is SAVISQKPSRDICQRGTSLTIQCQVDSQVTMMFWYRQQPGQSLTLIATANQGSEATYESGFVIDKFPISRPNLTFSTLTVSNMSPEDSSIYLCSVDGDRGQETQYFGPGTRLLVL.

This clonotype was observed a single time. The V gene is TRBV7-9, the J gene TRBJ1-2; TRBD1 aligns across 7 bases. The CDR3 has 15 residues. Trimming removed 1 base from V and 8 bases from J; junction bases left unmatched: 10. Germline values: CDR1 SEHNR, CDR2 FQNEAQ (reference sequence). CDR3 sequence: CASSLVRGGAEGYTF. The CDR3 nucleotides are TGTGCCAGCAGCTTAGTCCGAGGGGGCGCGGAGGGCTACACCTTC.